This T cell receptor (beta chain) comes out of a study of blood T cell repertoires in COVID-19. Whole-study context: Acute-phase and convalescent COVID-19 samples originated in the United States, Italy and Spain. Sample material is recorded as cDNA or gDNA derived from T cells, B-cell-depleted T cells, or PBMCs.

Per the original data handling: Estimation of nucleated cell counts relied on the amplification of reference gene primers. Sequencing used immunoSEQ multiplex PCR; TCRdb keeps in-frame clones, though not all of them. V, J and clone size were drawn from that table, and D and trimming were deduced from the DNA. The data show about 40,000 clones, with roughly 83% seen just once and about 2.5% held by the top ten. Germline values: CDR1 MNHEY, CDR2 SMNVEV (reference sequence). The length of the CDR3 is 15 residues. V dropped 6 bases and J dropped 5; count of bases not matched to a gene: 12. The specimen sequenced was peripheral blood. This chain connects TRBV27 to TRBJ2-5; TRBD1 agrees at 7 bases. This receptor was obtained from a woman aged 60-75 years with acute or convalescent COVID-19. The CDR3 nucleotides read TGTGCCAGCAGACGCCGACAGGGATTTCTGGAGACCCAGTACTTC. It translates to CASRRRQGFLETQYF.